The TCR beta chain described here comes from a study of blood T cell repertoires in COVID-19. Source study methods: From reference gene primer amplification, estimates of nucleated cell counts were derived. The assay was immunoSEQ multiplex PCR, and TCRdb's table has in-frame clones only and misses some. From that table come the V and J calls and clone size; the DNA was used to work out D and trimming. Of about 120,000 clones in the sample, 70% to 80% were seen once. Input material: peripheral blood. This sequence originates from a woman aged 80 or over with acute or convalescent COVID-19.

The DNA of the CDR3 is TGTGCTAGTGGTTTGGTGACAGGGGGCGCAAAGACCCAGTACTTC. Translation gives CASGLVTGGAKTQYF. V is TRBV12-5 and J is TRBJ2-5; 10 bases are a match to TRBD1. After removal of 0 bases from V and 6 bases from J, the junction contained 4 bases not matched to a gene. The CDR3 extends over 15 amino acids. The germline V gene encodes CDR1 LGHNT and CDR2 FRNRAP.